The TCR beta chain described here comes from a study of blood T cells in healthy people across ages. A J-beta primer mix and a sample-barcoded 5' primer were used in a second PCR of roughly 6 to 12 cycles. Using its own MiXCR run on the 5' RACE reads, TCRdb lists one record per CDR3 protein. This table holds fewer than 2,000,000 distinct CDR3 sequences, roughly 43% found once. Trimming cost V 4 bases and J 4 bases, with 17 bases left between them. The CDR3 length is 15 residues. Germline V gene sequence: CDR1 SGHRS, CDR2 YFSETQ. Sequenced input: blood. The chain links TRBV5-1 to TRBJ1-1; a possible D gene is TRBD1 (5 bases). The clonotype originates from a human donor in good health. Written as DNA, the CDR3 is TGCGCCAGCAGCGAAAGAGACTCGAGGGGCACTGAAGCTTTCTTT. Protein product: CASSERDSRGTEAFF.